A single sample gave rise to the 26 T cell receptor beta chains below, sequenced in a study of response to subunit inactivated influenza vaccine. TCRdb re-derived calls from the RT-PCR reads in MiXCR, one entry per CDR3 protein. The sample lists about 620,000 distinct CDR3 sequences; approximately 12% were seen once. The sample was PBMCs from blood, taken on the day of vaccination. These receptors all come from a man aged 50 to 60 who received an inactivated influenza vaccine.

This clonotype was seen repeatedly, ten times or more. V and J are TRBV27 and TRBJ2-7; 8 bases map to TRBD1. CDR1 is MNHEY, CDR2 SMNVEV, per germline (reference sequence). This CDR3 is built from 15 residues. The V and J ends lost 5 bases and 0 bases, in that order; junction bases with no gene match: 6. CDR3 in amino acids: CASSSGQGGSYEQYF. The CDR3 DNA follows: TGTGCCAGCAGTAGCGGACAGGGCGGCTCCTACGAGCAGTACTTC.

This chain uses TRBV7-2 with TRBJ2-1, with D perhaps TRBD2 (5 bases). Trimming took off 5 bases at V and 3 bases at J, with 11 bases between the two ends. Germline V gene lookup returns CDR1 SGHTA and CDR2 FQGNSA. The CDR3 spans 14 residues. The CDR3 is CASSRGLDYNEQFF. In DNA form, the CDR3 reads TGTGCCAGCAGCCGAGGACTCGACTACAATGAGCAGTTCTTC.

This clonotype was picked up a small number of times. This chain joins TRBV2 and TRBJ1-1; D unclear. The ends were cut back, 6 bases at V and 1 base at J, with 9 bases in the middle. Germline V gene lookup returns CDR1 SNHLY and CDR2 FYNNEI. The CDR3 length is 13 residues. The chain's CDR3 is CASSAQRNTEAFF. As DNA, the CDR3 is TGTGCCAGCAGCGCACAGAGGAACACTGAAGCTTTCTTT. The entire variable domain, with the rest obtained from reference TRBV2 and TRBJ1-1, is as follows: EPEVTQTPSHQVTQMGQEVILRCVPISNHLYFYWYRQILGQKVEFLVSFYNNEISEKSEIFDDQFSVERPDGSNFTLKIRSTKLEDSAMYFCASSAQRNTEAFFGQGTRLTVV.

This chain uses TRBV5-1 with TRBJ2-7, with TRBD2 as a possible D gene (6 bases). The CDR3 spans 14 residues. The germline V gene has CDR1 SGHRS and CDR2 YFSETQ. Deletions cut 0 bases from V and 5 bases from J, with 12 bases between. Here the CDR3 reads CASSLAGVRNEQYF. The CDR3 nucleotides are TGCGCCAGCAGCTTGGCGGGGGTACGGAACGAGCAGTACTTC.

This clonotype was found many times. The chain recombines TRBV5-1 with TRBJ1-5; 8 bases line up with TRBD1. The V gene end was trimmed by 4 bases and the J gene end by 2 bases; junction bases not matched to a gene: 8. The germline CDR1 and CDR2 sequences are SGHRS and YFSETQ. The length of the CDR3 is 16 residues. CDR3 sequence (DNA): TGCGCCAGCAGCCCTAACGGACAGGGAGGCAATCAGCCCCAGCATTTT. Its translation is CASSPNGQGGNQPQHF.

A few counts support this clonotype. This sequence joins TRBV6-2 or TRBV6-3 and TRBJ1-5; 9 bases are a match to TRBD1. V dropped 6 bases and J dropped 9; count of bases not matched to a gene: 6. CDR1 and CDR2 from the germline V gene are MNHEY and SVGEGT. The CDR3 loop spans 13 amino acids. The CDR3 here is CASSSQDRGPQHF. CDR3 bases: TGTGCCAGCAGCTCCCAGGACAGGGGGCCCCAGCATTTT.

A few counts support this clonotype. The chain combines TRBV7-2 with TRBJ2-7; D is ambiguous. Per the germline V gene, CDR1 is SGHTA and CDR2 is FQGNSA. The length of the CDR3 is 15 residues. Trimming shortened V by 5 bases and J by 0 bases, and 14 bases separated the two germline ends. CDR3 coding DNA: TGTGCCAGCAGCCCCTTTCGGGTACGCTCCTACGAGCAGTACTTC. Its protein is CASSPFRVRSYEQYF.

The gene calls are TRBV3-1 and TRBJ2-7, with no clear D. Germline lookup yields CDR1 LGHDT and CDR2 YNNKEL (reference sequence). The CDR3 covers 13 residues. The V and J ends lost 3 bases and 3 bases respectively, with 9 bases between them. CDR3 protein: CASSQLDDYEQYF. DNA for the CDR3: TGTGCCAGCAGCCAGCTGGACGACTACGAGCAGTACTTC.

This chain joins TRBV5-1 and TRBJ2-5; no clear D. V lost 2 bases, J lost 4 bases, and 12 bases lay in between. CDR1 SGHRS and CDR2 YFSETQ come from the germline V gene. The CDR3 loop spans 14 amino acids. CDR3 sequence (DNA): TGCGCCAGCAGCTTATACAGTTCAGGAGAGACCCAGTACTTC. The encoded protein is CASSLYSSGETQYF.

On this clonotype itself: The junction shows a germline mismatch at one end, possibly a read error. The CDR3, as DNA: TGTGCCAGCAGTGAAACTTACGAGCAGCACTTC. Translated, it gives CASSETYEQHF. The chain joins TRBV2 to TRBJ2-7; D uncertain. The CDR3 is made up of 11 amino acids. CDR1 and CDR2 (germline): SNHLY, FYNNEI.

V gene TRBV4-1 combines with J gene TRBJ1-2, with D perhaps matching TRBD1 (6 bases). Trimming pared 0 bases from V and 3 bases from J, leaving 20 bases between. CDR3 size: 18 residues. Germline-derived CDR1 and CDR2 are MGHRA and YSYEKL. The chain's CDR3 is CASSQDTSPGATYYGYTF. The CDR3 nucleotides read TGCGCCAGCAGCCAAGATACTAGTCCGGGGGCAACCTACTATGGCTACACCTTC.

This clonotype was seen a few times. The chain recombines TRBV29-1 with TRBJ1-1; 8 bases map to TRBD1. V gave up 1 base and J gave up 1 base; unmatched junction bases: 5. There are 15 residues in the CDR3. CDR1 is SQVTM, CDR2 ANQGSEA, per germline. The CDR3 spells CSVEVPGQENTEAFF. DNA for the CDR3: TGCAGCGTTGAAGTCCCGGGACAGGAGAACACTGAAGCTTTCTTT.

There are a few counts of this clonotype. This chain links TRBV30 with TRBJ2-4, with D tentatively TRBD2 (6 bases). Trimming left V 0 bases short and J 1 base short, with 10 bases between. Germline assignment: CDR1 GTSNPN and CDR2 SVGIG (reference sequence). The CDR3 spans 15 residues. The CDR3 sequence is CAWSVPAGAKNIQYF. The CDR3 DNA is TGTGCCTGGAGTGTTCCCGCGGGGGCCAAAAACATTCAGTACTTC.

The chain links TRBV18 to TRBJ2-3; the match to TRBD2 covers 10 bases. V was pared by 0 bases and J by 2 bases, with 8 bases of the junction left unmatched. CDR1 is KGHSH, CDR2 LQKENI, per germline. The CDR3 sequence is 18 residues long. In DNA form, the CDR3 reads TGTGCCAGCTCACCACCGATGGCTAGCGGGGGCCACACAGATACGCAGTATTTT. It encodes CASSPPMASGGHTDTQYF.

This clonotype has a single count. An end of the junction differs from the germline gene, which may be a read error. The chain is built from TRBV7-9 and TRBJ2-1, with D uncertain. Germline assignment: CDR1 SEHNR and CDR2 FQNEAQ (reference sequence). This CDR3 contains 12 residues. CDR3 loop: CASSHVDNDQFF. CDR3 nucleotide sequence: TGTGCCAGCAGCCACGTAGACAATGATCAGTTCTTC. The full variable domain, rest sourced from reference TRBV7-9 and TRBJ2-1, is DTGVSQNPRHKITKRGQNVTFRCDPISEHNRLYWYRQTLGQGPEFLTYFQNEAQLEKSRLLSDRFSAERPKGSFSTLEIQRTEQGDSAMYLCASSHVDNDQFFGPGTRLTVL.

This clonotype was seen ten or more times. The chain carries TRBV28 and TRBJ2-1, with D hard to call. Germline V gene sequence: CDR1 MDHEN, CDR2 SYDVKM. This CDR3 spans 11 amino acids. Trimming took 7 bases from V and 10 from J, leaving 11 bases between them. CDR3 sequence: CASTRRHEQFF. The CDR3 region has the DNA TGTGCCAGCACAAGACGCCACGAGCAGTTCTTC.

The rearrangement links TRBV20-1 to TRBJ1-6; 7 positions agree with TRBD1. Germline CDR1 is DFQATT and CDR2 is SNEGSKA (reference sequence). The CDR3 covers 15 residues. Unmatched junction bases numbered 8, after V lost 2 bases and J lost 7 bases. The DNA for the CDR3 is TGCAGTGCTAGATCTCGGACAGGAGGGAATTCACCCCTCCACTTT. As protein: CSARSRTGGNSPLHF.

Only a few counts were recorded for this clonotype. The chain links TRBV5-1 to TRBJ2-4; TRBD1 matches at 8 bases. Germline V gives CDR1 SGHRS, CDR2 YFSETQ. The CDR3 spans 16 residues. The trim removed 3 bases at V and 6 bases at J, leaving 11 bases unmatched. CDR3 coding DNA: TGCGCCAGCAGCTCCGGGACAGGCCCTTGGGGAAACATTCAGTACTTC. Translated, it gives CASSSGTGPWGNIQYF.

This clonotype has at least ten counts. This chain connects TRBV6-5 to TRBJ2-3; no reliable D call. Germline loops: CDR1 MNHEY, CDR2 SVGAGI. The CDR3 is 13 amino acids. The V gene lost 0 bases and the J gene lost 6 bases, with 7 bases spanning the gap. The CDR3 reads CASSYSSTDTQYF. For the CDR3, the DNA is TGTGCCAGCAGTTACTCAAGTACTGATACGCAGTATTTT.

The chain couples TRBV7-9 to TRBJ1-3; 7 nucleotides agree with TRBD1. CDR3 length equals 16 residues. The V segment lost 8 bases and the J segment 0 bases; nucleotides outside the gene matches: 10. Germline CDR1 and CDR2: SEHNR and FQNEAQ (reference sequence). CDR3 coding DNA: TGTGCCAGCGACCGGGACAGCTTGAGCTCTGGAAACACCATATATTTT. It is translated as CASDRDSLSSGNTIYF. The entire variable domain, with the rest obtained from reference TRBV7-9 and TRBJ1-3, is as follows: DTGVSQNPRHKITKRGQNVTFRCDPISEHNRLYWYRQTLGQGPEFLTYFQNEAQLEKSRLLSDRFSAERPKGSFSTLEIQRTEQGDSAMYLCASDRDSLSSGNTIYFGEGSWLTVV.

This clonotype was observed a handful of times. The chain combines TRBV20-1 with TRBJ2-7; D is uncertain. Germline-derived CDR1 and CDR2 are DFQATT and SNEGSKA (reference sequence). The CDR3 length is 12 residues. Trimming left V 2 bases short and J 4 bases short, with 9 bases between. The DNA for the CDR3 is TGCAGTGCTAGAATTCTAGATTACGAGCAGTACTTC. Protein product: CSARILDYEQYF.

The table lists this clonotype with many counts. CDR3 in DNA: TGCGCCAGCAGCCAAGGACTAGCGGGGGCCTACGAGCAGTACTTC. It codes for CASSQGLAGAYEQYF. The J gene is TRBJ2-7, the V gene TRBV4-3; 12 bases align to TRBD2. CDR1 LGHNA and CDR2 YSLEER come from the germline V gene. This CDR3 spans 15 amino acids. Trimming cost V 1 base and J 2 bases; bases outside gene matches: 0.

The table lists this clonotype with a few counts. This rearrangement joins TRBV12-3 or TRBV12-4 to TRBJ2-2; weak D call: TRBD1 (6 bases). V gave up 5 bases and J gave up 4 bases, with 11 bases separating them. The CDR3 sequence is 14 residues long. The CDR3 DNA reads TGTGCCAGCAGTAACAGGGCCCGCACCGGGGAGCTGTTTTTT. Its translation is CASSNRARTGELFF.

A few counts support this clonotype. This chain links TRBV27 with TRBJ2-7; 15 nucleotides align to TRBD2. Per germline, CDR1 MNHEY and CDR2 SMNVEV (reference sequence). J lost 6 bases, V lost 5 bases, and 8 bases had no gene match. This CDR3 has 16 amino acids. This chain's CDR3 is CASSPGLAGGQGEQYF. CDR3 bases: TGTGCCAGCAGTCCGGGACTAGCGGGAGGTCAAGGCGAGCAGTACTTC.

This clonotype appeared a few times. This chain joins TRBV10-3 and TRBJ2-2, with D perhaps matching TRBD2 (5 bases). CDR3 length: 15 amino acids. The germline gives CDR1 ENHRY, CDR2 SYGVKD. V dropped 6 bases and J dropped 4 bases, with 15 bases sitting between them. In nucleotides, the CDR3 is TGTGCCATCAGCCGGGATACCATTGCCACCGGGGAGCTGTTTTTT. Protein product: CAISRDTIATGELFF.

The table lists this clonotype with a few counts. V and J are TRBV7-2 and TRBJ1-5, with D uncertain. Between the trimmed V and J ends, which lost 1 base and 4 bases, there was a span of 11 bases. CDR3 length equals 15 residues. The germline gives CDR1 SGHTA, CDR2 FQGNSA. CDR3 residues: CASSLDGYGNQPQHF. The CDR3 coding sequence is TGTGCCAGCAGCTTAGATGGGTATGGTAATCAGCCCCAGCATTTT.